This TCR beta chain was recovered during a study of PD-1 blockade in classical Hodgkin lymphoma. Described time point: newly diagnosed, previously untreated cHL patient sample. Serving as comparison were PBMCs from newly diagnosed, untreated classical Hodgkin lymphoma, which were sequenced alongside the relapsed/refractory trial patients. Here immunoSEQ multiplex PCR was the method, and the copy in TCRdb shows in-frame clones only, minus some. This sample yields roughly 70,000 clones, of which 93% are seen a single time; about 2.8% belongs to the top ten. Remarks on this clone: No antigen is known for it.

Findings and caveats of the study: A reduction in baseline TCR diversity was reportedly seen in newly diagnosed patients relative to healthy donors. Repertoire differences lack defined causes, possibly disease activity or prior therapy.

Germline loops: CDR1 SGDLS, CDR2 YYNGEE. The CDR3 consists of 16 residues. Deletions cut 0 bases from V and 7 bases from J, with 20 bases between. This receptor was obtained from a human donor with classical Hodgkin lymphoma. V gene TRBV9 combines with J gene TRBJ2-7; TRBD2 is a possible D gene (6 bases). The sequenced sample was peripheral blood mononuclear cells (PBMCs). This chain's CDR3 is CASSVGIGPGALEQYF. The CDR3 region has the DNA TGTGCCAGCAGCGTAGGTATAGGACCGGGAGCGCTGGAGCAGTACTTC. The full variable domain, completed using reference TRBV9 and TRBJ2-7, is DSGVTQTPKHLITATGQRVTLRCSPRSGDLSVYWYQQSLDQGLQFLIQYYNGEERAKGNILERFSAQQFPDLHSELNLSSLELGDSALYFCASSVGIGPGALEQYFGPGTRLTVT.